The source of this T cell receptor beta chain is a study of blood T cell repertoires in COVID-19. This CDR3 spans 13 amino acids. The ends lost 5 bases at V and 3 bases at J; junction bases unmatched: 1. From germline, CDR1 is MDHEN and CDR2 SYDVKM. TCRdb keeps only in-frame clones here, not all; method: immunoSEQ multiplex PCR. Of around 100,000 clones listed, roughly 69% are singletons. V and J are TRBV28 and TRBJ2-7, with 10 bases matching TRBD1. The sample consisted of peripheral blood. The TCR originated in a man older than 75 with acute or convalescent COVID-19. CDR3 protein: CASSRTGGYEQYF. The CDR3 DNA follows: TGTGCCAGCAGTCGGACAGGGGGCTACGAGCAGTACTTC.